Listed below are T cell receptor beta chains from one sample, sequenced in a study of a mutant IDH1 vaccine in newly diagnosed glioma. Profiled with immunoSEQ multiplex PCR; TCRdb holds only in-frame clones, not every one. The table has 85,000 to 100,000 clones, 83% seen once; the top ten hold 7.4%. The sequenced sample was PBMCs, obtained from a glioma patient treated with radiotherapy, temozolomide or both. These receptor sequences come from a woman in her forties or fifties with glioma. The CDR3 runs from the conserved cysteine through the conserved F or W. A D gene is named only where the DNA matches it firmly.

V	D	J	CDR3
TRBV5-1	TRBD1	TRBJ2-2	CASSLAGTGRTGELFF
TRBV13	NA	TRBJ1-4	CASSTIQRSNEKLFF
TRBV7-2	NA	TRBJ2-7	CASSLLDYEQYF
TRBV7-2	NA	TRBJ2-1	CASSTILQGGEQFF
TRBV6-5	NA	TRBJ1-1	CASSRGRNTEAFF
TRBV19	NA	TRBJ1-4	CASGTSVTNEKLFF
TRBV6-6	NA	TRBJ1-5	CASSHQDSNQPQHF
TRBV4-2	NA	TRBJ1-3	CASSQEGRQGSGNTIYF
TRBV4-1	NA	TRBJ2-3	CASSQGAGRTDTQYF
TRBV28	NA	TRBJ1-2	CASRPPGRRYGYTF
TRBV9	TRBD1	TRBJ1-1	CASSPWTGPRTEAFF
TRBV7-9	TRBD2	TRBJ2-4	CASSLGLAGGRAKNIQYF
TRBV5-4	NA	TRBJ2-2	CASSPAGGANTGELFF
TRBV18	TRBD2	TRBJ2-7	CASTLAGGYEQYF
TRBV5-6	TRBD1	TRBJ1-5	CASSYRGDQPQHF
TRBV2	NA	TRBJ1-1	CASSARGKNTEAFF